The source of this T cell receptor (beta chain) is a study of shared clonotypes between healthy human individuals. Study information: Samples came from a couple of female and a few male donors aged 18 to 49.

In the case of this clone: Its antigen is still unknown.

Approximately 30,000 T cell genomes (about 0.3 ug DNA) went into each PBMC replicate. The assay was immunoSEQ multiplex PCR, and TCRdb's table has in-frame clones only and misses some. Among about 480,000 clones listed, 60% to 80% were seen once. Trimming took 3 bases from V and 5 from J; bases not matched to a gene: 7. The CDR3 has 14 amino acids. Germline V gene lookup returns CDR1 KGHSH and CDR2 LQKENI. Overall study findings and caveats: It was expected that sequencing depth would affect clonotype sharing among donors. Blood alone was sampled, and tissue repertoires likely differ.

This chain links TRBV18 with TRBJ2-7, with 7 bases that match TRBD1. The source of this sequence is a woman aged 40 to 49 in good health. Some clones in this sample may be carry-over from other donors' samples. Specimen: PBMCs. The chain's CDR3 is CASSPNTGAHEQYF. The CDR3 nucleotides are TGTGCCAGCTCACCTAACACAGGGGCCCACGAGCAGTACTTC.